This TCR beta chain was identified in a study of blood T cell repertoires in COVID-19. Trimming took off 0 bases at V and 6 bases at J, with 6 bases between the two ends. The CDR3 has 11 amino acids. Germline V gene data show CDR1 as GTSNPN and CDR2 as SVGIG (reference sequence). The assay was immunoSEQ multiplex PCR, and TCRdb's table has in-frame clones only and misses some. Of more than 140,000 clones listed, 80% to 90% are singletons. V and J are TRBV30 and TRBJ2-7; D might be TRBD1 (6 bases). This receptor was taken from a woman aged 55-69 years with acute or convalescent COVID-19. The sequencing sample was made of peripheral blood. The CDR3 sequence: CAWSVGGEQYF. DNA for the CDR3: TGTGCCTGGAGTGTAGGGGGCGAGCAGTACTTC.